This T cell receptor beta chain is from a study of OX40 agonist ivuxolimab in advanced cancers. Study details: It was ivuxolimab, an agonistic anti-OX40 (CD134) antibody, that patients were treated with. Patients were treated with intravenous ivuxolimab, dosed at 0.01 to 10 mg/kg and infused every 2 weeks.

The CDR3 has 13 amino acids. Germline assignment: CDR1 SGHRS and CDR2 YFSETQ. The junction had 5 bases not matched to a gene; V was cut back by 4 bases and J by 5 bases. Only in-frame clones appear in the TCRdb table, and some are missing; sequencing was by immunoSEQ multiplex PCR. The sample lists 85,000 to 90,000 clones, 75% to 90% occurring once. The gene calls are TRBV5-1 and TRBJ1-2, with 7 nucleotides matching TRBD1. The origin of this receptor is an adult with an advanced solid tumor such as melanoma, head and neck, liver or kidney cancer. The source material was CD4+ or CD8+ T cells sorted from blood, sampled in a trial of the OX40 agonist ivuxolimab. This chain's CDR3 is CASSPGTEYGYTF. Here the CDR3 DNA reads TGCGCCAGCAGCCCAGGGACAGAATATGGCTACACCTTC. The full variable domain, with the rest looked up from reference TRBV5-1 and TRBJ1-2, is KAGVTQTPRYLIKTRGQQVTLSCSPISGHRSVSWYQQTPGQGLQFLFEYFSETQRNKGNFPGRFSGRQFSNSRSEMNVSTLELGDSALYLCASSPGTEYGYTFGSGTRLTVV.